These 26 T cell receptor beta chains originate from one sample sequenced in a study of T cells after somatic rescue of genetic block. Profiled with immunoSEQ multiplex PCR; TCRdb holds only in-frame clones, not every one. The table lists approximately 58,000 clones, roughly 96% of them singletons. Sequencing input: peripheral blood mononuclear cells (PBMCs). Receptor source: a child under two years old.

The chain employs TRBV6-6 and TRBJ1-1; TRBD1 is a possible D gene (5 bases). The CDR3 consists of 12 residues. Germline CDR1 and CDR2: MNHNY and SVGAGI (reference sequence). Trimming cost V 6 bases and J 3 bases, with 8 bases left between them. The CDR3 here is CASSQGDTEAFF. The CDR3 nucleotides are TGTGCCAGCAGCCAGGGTGACACTGAAGCTTTCTTT.

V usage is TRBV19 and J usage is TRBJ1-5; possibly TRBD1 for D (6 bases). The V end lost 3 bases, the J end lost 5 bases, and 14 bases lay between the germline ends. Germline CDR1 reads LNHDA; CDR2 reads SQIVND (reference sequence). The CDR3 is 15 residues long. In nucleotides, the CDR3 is TGTGCCAGTAGTATTGTAGGGGGTTCTCATCAGCCCCAGCATTTT. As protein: CASSIVGGSHQPQHF. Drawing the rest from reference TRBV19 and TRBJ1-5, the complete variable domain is DGGITQSPKYLFRKEGQNVTLSCEQNLNHDAMYWYRQDPGQGLRLIYYSQIVNDFQKGDIAEGYSVSREKKESFPLTVTSAQKNPTAFYLCASSIVGGSHQPQHFGDGTRLSIL.

CDR3 nucleotide sequence: TGTGCCACCAGCAGCCGTGGGGGACCGCGGCCCCATAATTCACCCCTCCACTTT. Translated, it gives CATSSRGGPRPHNSPLHF. This chain connects TRBV15 to TRBJ1-6, with a tentative D call TRBD1 (5 bases). The CDR3 sequence is 18 residues long. Trimming took off 3 bases at V and 5 bases at J, with 20 bases between the two ends. Per germline, CDR1 LNHNV and CDR2 YYDKDF (reference sequence).

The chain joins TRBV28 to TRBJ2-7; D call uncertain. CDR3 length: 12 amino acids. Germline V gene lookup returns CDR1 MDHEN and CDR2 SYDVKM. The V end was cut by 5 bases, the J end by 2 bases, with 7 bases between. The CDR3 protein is CASSPDTYEQYF. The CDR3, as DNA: TGTGCCAGCAGTCCCGACACCTACGAGCAGTACTTC.

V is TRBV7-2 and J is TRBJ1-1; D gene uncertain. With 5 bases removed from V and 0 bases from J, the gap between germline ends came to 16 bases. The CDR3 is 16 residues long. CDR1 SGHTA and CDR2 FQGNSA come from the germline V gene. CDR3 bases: TGTGCCAGCAGCCCCCACGCTGCCAGGATGAACACTGAAGCTTTCTTT. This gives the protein CASSPHAARMNTEAFF.

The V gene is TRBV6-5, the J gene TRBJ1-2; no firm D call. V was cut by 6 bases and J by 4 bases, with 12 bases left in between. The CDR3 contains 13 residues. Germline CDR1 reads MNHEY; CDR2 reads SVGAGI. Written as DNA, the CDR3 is TGTGCCAGCAGCAGCGGGTCCTTCTATGGCTACACCTTC. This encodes CASSSGSFYGYTF.

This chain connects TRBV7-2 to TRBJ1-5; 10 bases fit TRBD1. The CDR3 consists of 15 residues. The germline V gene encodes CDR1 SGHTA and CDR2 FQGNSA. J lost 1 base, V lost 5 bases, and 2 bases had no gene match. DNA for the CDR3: TGTGCCAGCAGCCCGGGACAGGGGAGCAATCAGCCCCAGCATTTT. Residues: CASSPGQGSNQPQHF. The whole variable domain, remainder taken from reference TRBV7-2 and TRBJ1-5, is GAGVSQSPSNKVTEKGKDVELRCDPISGHTALYWYRQSLGQGLEFLIYFQGNSAPDKSGLPSDRFSAERTGGSVSTLTIQRTQQEDSAVYLCASSPGQGSNQPQHFGDGTRLSIL.

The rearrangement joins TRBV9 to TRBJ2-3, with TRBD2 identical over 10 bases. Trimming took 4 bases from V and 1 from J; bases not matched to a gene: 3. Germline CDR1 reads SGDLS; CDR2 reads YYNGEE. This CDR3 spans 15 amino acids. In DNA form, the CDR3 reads TGTGCCAGCAGCCTTGGACTAGCGGGCACAGATACGCAGTATTTT. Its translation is CASSLGLAGTDTQYF.

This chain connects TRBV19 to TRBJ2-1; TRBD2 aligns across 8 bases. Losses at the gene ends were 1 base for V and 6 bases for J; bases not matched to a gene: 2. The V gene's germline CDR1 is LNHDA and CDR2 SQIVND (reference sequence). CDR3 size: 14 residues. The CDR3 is CASSIGTSLNEQFF. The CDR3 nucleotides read TGTGCCAGTAGTATAGGGACTAGCCTCAATGAGCAGTTCTTC.

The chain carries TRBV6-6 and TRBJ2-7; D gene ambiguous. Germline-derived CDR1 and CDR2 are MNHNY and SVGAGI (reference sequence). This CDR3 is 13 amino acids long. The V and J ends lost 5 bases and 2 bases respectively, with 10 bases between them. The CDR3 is CASSGGGTYEQYF. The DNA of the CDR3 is TGTGCCAGCAGTGGTGGCGGAACCTACGAGCAGTACTTC.

The CDR3 DNA reads TGTGCCAGCAGTTATTCCAGGGGGAACACTGAAGCTTTCTTT. Translated: CASSYSRGNTEAFF. The chain joins TRBV6-5 to TRBJ1-1, with a weak D call TRBD1 (6 bases). Looked up from germline, CDR1 is MNHEY and CDR2 is SVGAGI. V lost 3 bases and J 1 base, leaving 9 bases between the germline ends. This CDR3 spans 14 amino acids.

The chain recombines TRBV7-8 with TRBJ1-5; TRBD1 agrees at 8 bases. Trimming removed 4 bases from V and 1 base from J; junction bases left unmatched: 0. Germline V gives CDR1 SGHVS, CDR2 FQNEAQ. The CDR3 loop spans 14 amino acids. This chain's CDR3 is CASSWTGSNQPQHF. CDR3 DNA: TGTGCCAGCAGCTGGACAGGGAGCAATCAGCCCCAGCATTTT.

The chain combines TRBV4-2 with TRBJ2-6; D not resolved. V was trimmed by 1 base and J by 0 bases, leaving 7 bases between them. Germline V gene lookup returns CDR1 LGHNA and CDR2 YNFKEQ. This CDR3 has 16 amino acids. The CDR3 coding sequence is TGTGCCAGCAGCCAAGGGTGGAACTCTGGGGCCAACGTCCTGACTTTC. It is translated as CASSQGWNSGANVLTF.

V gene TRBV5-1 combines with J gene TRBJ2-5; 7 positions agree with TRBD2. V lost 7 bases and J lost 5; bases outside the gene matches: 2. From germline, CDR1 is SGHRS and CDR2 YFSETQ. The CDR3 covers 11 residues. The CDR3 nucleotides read TGCGCCAGCTTCGGGGGGGAGACCCAGTACTTC. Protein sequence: CASFGGETQYF.

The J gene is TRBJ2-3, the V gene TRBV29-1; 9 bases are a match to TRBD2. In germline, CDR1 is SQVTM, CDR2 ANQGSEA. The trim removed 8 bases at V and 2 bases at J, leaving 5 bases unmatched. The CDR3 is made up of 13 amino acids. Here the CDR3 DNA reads TGCAGCTCAGTAGCGGGAGCCACAGATACGCAGTATTTT. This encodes CSSVAGATDTQYF.

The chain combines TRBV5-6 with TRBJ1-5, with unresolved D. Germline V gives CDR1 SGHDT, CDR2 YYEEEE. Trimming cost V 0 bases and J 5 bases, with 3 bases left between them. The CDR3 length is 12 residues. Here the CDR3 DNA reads TGTGCCAGCAGCTTGGGAGATCAGCCCCAGCATTTT. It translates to CASSLGDQPQHF.

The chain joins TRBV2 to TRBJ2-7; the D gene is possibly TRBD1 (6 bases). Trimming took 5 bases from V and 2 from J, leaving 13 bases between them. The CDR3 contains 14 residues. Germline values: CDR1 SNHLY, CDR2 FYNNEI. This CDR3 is CASSLSGDTYEQYF. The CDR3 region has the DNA TGTGCCAGCAGTCTGTCCGGGGACACCTACGAGCAGTACTTC.

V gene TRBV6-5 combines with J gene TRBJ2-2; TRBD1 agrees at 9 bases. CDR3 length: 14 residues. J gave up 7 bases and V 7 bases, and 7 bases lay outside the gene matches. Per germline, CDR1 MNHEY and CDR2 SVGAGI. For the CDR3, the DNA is TGTGCCAGCACCTTTGACAGGGGGAGCGGGGAGCTGTTTTTT. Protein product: CASTFDRGSGELFF.

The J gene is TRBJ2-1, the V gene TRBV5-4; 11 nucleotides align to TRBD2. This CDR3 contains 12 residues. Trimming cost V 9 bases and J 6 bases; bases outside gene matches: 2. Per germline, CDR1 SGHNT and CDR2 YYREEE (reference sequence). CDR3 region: CATGTSGNEQFF. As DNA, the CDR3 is TGTGCCACCGGGACTAGCGGCAATGAGCAGTTCTTC.

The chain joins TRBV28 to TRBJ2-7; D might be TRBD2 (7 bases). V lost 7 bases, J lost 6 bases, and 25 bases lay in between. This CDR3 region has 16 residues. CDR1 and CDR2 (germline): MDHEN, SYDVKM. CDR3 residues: CASTRQERPSGAEQYF. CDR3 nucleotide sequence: TGTGCCAGCACCCGACAGGAGCGTCCTAGCGGAGCCGAGCAGTACTTC.

The chain's CDR3 is CASGLAGGLIDTQYF. The CDR3 DNA sequence: TGTGCCAGCGGATTAGCGGGAGGGCTGATAGATACGCAGTATTTT. The rearrangement links TRBV6-4 to TRBJ2-3, with 11 bases matching TRBD2. J lost 5 bases, V lost 8 bases, and 9 bases had no gene match. Looked up from germline, CDR1 is MRHNA and CDR2 is SNTAGT. The CDR3 extends over 15 amino acids.

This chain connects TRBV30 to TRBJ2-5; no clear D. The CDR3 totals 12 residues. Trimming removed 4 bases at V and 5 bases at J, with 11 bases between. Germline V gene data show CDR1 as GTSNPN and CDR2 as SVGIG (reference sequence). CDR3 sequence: CAWTYDLETQYF. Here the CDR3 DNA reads TGTGCCTGGACCTACGACCTCGAGACCCAGTACTTC.

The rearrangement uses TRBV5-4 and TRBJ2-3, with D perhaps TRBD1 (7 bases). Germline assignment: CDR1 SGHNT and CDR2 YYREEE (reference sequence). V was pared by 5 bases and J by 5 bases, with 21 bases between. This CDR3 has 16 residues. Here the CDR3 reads CASRESDRDGGDTQYF. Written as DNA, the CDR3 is TGTGCCAGCAGGGAAAGTGACAGGGACGGGGGAGATACGCAGTATTTT.

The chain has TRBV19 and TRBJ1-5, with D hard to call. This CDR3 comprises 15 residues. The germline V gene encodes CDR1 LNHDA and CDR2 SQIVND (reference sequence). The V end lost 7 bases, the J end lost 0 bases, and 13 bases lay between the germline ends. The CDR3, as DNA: TGTGCCAGTATCCCCGGACGGTATAGCAATCAGCCCCAGCATTTT. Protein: CASIPGRYSNQPQHF.

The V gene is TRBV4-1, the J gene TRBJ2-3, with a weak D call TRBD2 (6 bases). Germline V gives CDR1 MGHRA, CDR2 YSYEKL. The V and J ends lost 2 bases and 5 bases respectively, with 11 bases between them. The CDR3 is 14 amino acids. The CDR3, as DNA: TGCGCCAGCAGCCAAAGCCTCGGGGGAGATACGCAGTATTTT. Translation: CASSQSLGGDTQYF.

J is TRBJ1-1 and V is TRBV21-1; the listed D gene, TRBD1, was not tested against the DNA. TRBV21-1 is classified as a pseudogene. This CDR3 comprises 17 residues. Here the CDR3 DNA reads TGTGCCAGCAGCCCTAAACCAGGTCCCCGAGTGAACACTGAAGCTTTCTTT. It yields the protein CASSPKPGPRVNTEAFF.